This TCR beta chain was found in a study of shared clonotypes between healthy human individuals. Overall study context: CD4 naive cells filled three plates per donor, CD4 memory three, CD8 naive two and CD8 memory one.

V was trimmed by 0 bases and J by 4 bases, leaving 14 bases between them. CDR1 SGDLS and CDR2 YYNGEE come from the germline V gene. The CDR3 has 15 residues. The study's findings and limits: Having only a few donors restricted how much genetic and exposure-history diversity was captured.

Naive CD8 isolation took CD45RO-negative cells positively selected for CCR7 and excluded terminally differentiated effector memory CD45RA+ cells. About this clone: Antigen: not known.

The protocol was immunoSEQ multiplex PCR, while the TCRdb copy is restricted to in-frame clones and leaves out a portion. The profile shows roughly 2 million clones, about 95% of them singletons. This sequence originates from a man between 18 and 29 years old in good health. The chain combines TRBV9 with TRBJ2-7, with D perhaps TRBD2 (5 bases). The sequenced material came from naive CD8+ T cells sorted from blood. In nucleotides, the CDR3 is TGTGCCAGCAGCGTAGGAAACGGACTGGCGTACGAGCAGTACTTC. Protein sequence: CASSVGNGLAYEQYF. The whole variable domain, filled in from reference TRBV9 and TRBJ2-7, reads DSGVTQTPKHLITATGQRVTLRCSPRSGDLSVYWYQQSLDQGLQFLIQYYNGEERAKGNILERFSAQQFPDLHSELNLSSLELGDSALYFCASSVGNGLAYEQYFGPGTRLTVT.